Reported below is one T cell receptor beta chain. This entry belongs to a study of blood T cell repertoires in COVID-19. The assay was immunoSEQ multiplex PCR, and TCRdb's table has in-frame clones only and misses some. The sample lists a few hundred thousand clones; roughly 89% were seen once. The clonotype was recovered from a woman aged 25 to 45 who had recovered from COVID-19. Material for sequencing was PBMCs or T cells enriched from blood (not recorded which).

The CDR3: CASSLGLQVSGNTIYF. CDR3 bases: TGTGCCAGCAGCTTAGGCCTACAGGTCTCTGGAAACACCATATATTTT. The chain has TRBV7-2 and TRBJ1-3; D might be TRBD1 (5 bases). CDR1 and CDR2 (germline): SGHTA, FQGNSA. CDR3 size: 16 residues. V was shortened by 1 base and J by 0 bases, with 10 bases between the two germline ends.